The entry below gives a single TCR beta chain sequence along with its context. The sample belongs to a study of control samples from healthy donors and cancer patients. J lost 0 bases, V lost 3 bases, and 0 bases had no gene match. The germline V gene encodes CDR1 SGDLS and CDR2 YYNGEE. This CDR3 is 15 amino acids long. Measured with immunoSEQ multiplex PCR; TCRdb has only the in-frame clones, and not every one. The table includes tens of thousands of clones, about 83% detected once. The rearrangement uses TRBV9 and TRBJ2-5, with 12 positions matching TRBD2. Sequencing was done on a sample of blood. This clonotype was obtained from a man aged 55 to 70 in good health. CDR3 bases: TGTGCCAGCAGCGGGACTAGCGGGAACCAAGAGACCCAGTACTTC. Translation: CASSGTSGNQETQYF.